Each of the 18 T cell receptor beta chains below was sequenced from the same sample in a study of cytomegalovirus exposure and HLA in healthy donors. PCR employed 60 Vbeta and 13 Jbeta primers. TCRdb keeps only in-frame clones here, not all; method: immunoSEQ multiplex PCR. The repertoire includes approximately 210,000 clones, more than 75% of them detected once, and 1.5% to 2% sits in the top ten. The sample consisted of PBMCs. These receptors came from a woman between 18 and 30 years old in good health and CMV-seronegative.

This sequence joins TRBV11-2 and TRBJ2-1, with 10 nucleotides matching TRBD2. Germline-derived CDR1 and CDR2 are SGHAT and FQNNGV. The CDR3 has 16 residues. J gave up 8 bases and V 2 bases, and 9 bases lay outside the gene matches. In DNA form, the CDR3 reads TGTGCCAGCAGCTTACGGGCTCTAGCGGGAGCGGATGAGCAGTTCTTC. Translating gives CASSLRALAGADEQFF.

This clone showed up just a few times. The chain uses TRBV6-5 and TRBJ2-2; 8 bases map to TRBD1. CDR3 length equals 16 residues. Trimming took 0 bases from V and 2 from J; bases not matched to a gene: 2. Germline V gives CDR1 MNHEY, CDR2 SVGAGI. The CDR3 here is CASSYSAGGNTGELFF. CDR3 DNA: TGTGCCAGCAGTTACTCCGCAGGGGGCAACACCGGGGAGCTGTTTTTT.

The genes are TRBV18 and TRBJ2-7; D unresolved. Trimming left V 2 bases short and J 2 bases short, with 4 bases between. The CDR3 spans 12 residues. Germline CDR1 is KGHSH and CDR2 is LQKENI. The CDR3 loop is CASSPGTYEQYF. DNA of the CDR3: TGTGCCAGCTCACCAGGCACCTACGAGCAGTACTTC.

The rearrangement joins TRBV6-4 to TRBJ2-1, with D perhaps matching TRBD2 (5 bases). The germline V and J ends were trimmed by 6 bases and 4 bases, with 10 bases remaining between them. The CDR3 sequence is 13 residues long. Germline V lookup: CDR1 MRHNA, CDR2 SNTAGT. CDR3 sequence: CASSRRGYNEQFF. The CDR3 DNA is TGTGCCAGCAGCAGGAGAGGGTACAATGAGCAGTTCTTC.

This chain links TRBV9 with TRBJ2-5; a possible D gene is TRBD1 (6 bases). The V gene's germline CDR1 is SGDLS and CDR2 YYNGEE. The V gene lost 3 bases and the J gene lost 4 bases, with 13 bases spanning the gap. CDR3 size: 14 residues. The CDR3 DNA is TGTGCCAGCAGCGCCGGGACAATCCGAGAGACCCAGTACTTC. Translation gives CASSAGTIRETQYF.

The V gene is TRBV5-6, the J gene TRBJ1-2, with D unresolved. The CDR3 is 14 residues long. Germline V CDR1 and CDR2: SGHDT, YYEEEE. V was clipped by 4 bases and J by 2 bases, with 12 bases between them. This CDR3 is CASSLGEGNYGYTF. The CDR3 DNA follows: TGTGCCAGCAGCCTGGGAGAGGGAAACTATGGCTACACCTTC.

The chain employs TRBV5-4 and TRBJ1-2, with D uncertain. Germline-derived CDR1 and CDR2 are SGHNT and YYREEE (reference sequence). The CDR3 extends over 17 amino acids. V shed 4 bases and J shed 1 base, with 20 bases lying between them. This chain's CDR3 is CASSDGVRTGFNYGYTF. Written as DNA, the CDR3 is TGTGCCAGCAGCGATGGTGTGCGGACTGGTTTTAACTATGGCTACACCTTC. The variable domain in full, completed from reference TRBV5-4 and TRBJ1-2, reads ETGVTQSPTHLIKTRGQQVTLRCSSQSGHNTVSWYQQALGQGPQFIFQYYREEENGRGNFPPRFSGLQFPNYSSELNVNALELDDSALYLCASSDGVRTGFNYGYTFGSGTRLTVV.

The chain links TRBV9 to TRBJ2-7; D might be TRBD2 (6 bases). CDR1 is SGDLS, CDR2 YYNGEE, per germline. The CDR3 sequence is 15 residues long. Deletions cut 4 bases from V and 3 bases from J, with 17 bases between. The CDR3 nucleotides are TGTGCCAGCAGCTCCTCTGGACTACCGAACTACGAGCAGTACTTC. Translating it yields CASSSSGLPNYEQYF.

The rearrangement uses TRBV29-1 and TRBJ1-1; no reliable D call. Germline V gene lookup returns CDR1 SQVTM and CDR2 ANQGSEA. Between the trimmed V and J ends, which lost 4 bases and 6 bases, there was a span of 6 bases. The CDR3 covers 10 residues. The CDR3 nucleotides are TGCAGCGTTGGGCTGGCTGAAGCTTTCTTT. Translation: CSVGLAEAFF. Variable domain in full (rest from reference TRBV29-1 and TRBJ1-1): SAVISQKPSRDICQRGTSLTIQCQVDSQVTMMFWYRQQPGQSLTLIATANQGSEATYESGFVIDKFPISRPNLTFSTLTVSNMSPEDSSIYLCSVGLAEAFFGQGTRLTVV.

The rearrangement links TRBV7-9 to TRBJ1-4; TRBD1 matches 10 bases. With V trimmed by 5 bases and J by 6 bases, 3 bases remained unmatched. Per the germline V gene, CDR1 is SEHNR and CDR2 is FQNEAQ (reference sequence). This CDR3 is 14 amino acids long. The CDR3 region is CASSLTGGDEKLFF. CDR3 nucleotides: TGTGCCAGCAGCCTGACAGGGGGCGATGAAAAACTGTTTTTT.

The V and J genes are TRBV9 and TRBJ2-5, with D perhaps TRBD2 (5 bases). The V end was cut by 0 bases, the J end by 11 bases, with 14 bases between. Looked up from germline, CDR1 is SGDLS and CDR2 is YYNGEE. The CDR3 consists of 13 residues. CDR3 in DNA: TGTGCCAGCAGCGTAGGGCGGGCTGGGGAGCAGTACTTC. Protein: CASSVGRAGEQYF.

In DNA, the CDR3 is TGCGCCAGCAGCTCGGACAGGGCGAACACTGAAGCTTTCTTT. It encodes CASSSDRANTEAFF. The chain has TRBV5-1 and TRBJ1-1, with 8 positions matching TRBD1. Per germline, CDR1 SGHRS and CDR2 YFSETQ. V was pared by 3 bases and J by 1 base, with 2 bases of the junction left unmatched. The length of the CDR3 is 14 residues. Complete variable domain (other parts from reference TRBV5-1 and TRBJ1-1): KAGVTQTPRYLIKTRGQQVTLSCSPISGHRSVSWYQQTPGQGLQFLFEYFSETQRNKGNFPGRFSGRQFSNSRSEMNVSTLELGDSALYLCASSSDRANTEAFFGQGTRLTVV.

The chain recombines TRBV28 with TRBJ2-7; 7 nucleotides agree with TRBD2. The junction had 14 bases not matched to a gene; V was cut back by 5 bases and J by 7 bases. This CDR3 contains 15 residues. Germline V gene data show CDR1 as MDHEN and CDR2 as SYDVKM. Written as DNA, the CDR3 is TGTGCCAGCAGTCCCCTTGGAGCGGGGCCTTTGGAGCAGTACTTC. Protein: CASSPLGAGPLEQYF.

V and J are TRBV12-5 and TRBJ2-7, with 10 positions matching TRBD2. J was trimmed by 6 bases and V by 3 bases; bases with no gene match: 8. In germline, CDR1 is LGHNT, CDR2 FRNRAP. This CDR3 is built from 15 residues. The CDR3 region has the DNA TGTGCTAGTGGTTTCGAAGCGGGAGGGCTTACCGAGCAGTACTTC. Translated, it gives CASGFEAGGLTEQYF.

The CDR3 DNA reads as TGTGCCAGTACCCGGGACAGGATCTACAATGAGCAGTTCTTC. This encodes CASTRDRIYNEQFF. The chain is built from TRBV14 and TRBJ2-1, with TRBD1 matching 8 bases. V shed 9 bases and J 3 bases; nucleotides not matched to a gene: 7. CDR1 SGHDN and CDR2 FVKESK come from the germline V gene. The CDR3 length is 14 residues.

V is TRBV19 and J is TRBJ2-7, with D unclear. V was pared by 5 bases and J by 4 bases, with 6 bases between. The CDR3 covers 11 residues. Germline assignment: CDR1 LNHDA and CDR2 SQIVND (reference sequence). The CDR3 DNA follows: TGTGCCAGTAGTGCTATGTACGAGCAGTACTTC. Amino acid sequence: CASSAMYEQYF. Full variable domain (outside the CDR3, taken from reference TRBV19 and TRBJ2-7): DGGITQSPKYLFRKEGQNVTLSCEQNLNHDAMYWYRQDPGQGLRLIYYSQIVNDFQKGDIAEGYSVSREKKESFPLTVTSAQKNPTAFYLCASSAMYEQYFGPGTRLTVT.

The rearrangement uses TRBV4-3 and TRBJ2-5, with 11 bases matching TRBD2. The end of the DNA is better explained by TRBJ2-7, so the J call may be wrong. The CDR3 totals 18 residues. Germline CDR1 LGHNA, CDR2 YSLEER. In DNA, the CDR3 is TGCGCCAGCAGCCAATACCTAGCGGGAGGTGGCCCCCTCTACGAGCAGTACTTC. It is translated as CASSQYLAGGGPLYEQYF.

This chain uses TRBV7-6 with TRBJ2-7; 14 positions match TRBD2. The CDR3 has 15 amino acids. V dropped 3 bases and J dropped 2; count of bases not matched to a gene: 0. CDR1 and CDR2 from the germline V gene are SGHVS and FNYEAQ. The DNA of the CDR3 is TGTGCCAGCAGCTTGGGACTAGCGGGAGCCTACGAGCAGTACTTC. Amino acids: CASSLGLAGAYEQYF.